The 26 T cell receptor beta chains presented below share a single source sample, sequenced in a study of blood T cell repertoires in COVID-19 (dated by TCRdb to about 2020). Library creation used the immunoSEQ multiplex PCR assay. The immuneACCESS repertoire file appears here via TCRdb, limited to in-frame rearrangements. These files lack a portion of the clones; in checked studies, under half of the deficit traces to unresolved V genes, and the cause of the others is not known. The table for this sample lists nearly 300,000 clones; around 84% of them were counted only once. The leading ten clones occupy over 1.3% of the sample. The source material was peripheral blood. The receptors here all came from a human donor with COVID-19, enrolled during active disease. The donor label of this sample is uncertain.

The genes are TRBV18 and TRBJ2-7; the D is unclear. From germline, CDR1 is KGHSH and CDR2 LQKENI. Trimming pared 3 bases from V and 0 bases from J, leaving 15 bases between. The CDR3 is 16 amino acids. In nucleotides, the CDR3 is TGTGCCAGCTCACCCCCGACTTCTTCCAGCTCCTACGAGCAGTACTTC. Its protein is CASSPPTSSSSYEQYF.

This clone was found once. This chain links TRBV5-1 with TRBJ2-1; TRBD1 is a possible D gene (6 bases). Germline CDR1 reads SGHRS; CDR2 reads YFSETQ. CDR3 size: 12 residues. V was pared by 7 bases and J by 2 bases, with 7 bases between. For the CDR3, the DNA is TGCGCCAGCGGGACAACCTACAATGAGCAGTTCTTC. Its translation: CASGTTYNEQFF.

Only one count was recorded for this clone. This rearrangement joins TRBV2 to TRBJ1-6, with 7 bases that match TRBD1. Germline CDR1 SNHLY, CDR2 FYNNEI. The CDR3 runs 14 residues. V dropped 6 bases and J dropped 7; count of bases not matched to a gene: 6. The CDR3 loop is CASRTGTENSPLHF. In DNA, the CDR3 is TGTGCCAGCAGGACCGGGACAGAGAATTCACCCCTCCACTTT.

The chain combines TRBV30 with TRBJ2-3; D is possibly TRBD1 (6 bases). This CDR3 has 14 amino acids. The ends were cut back, 2 bases at V and 4 bases at J, with 13 bases in the middle. Germline V gene lookup returns CDR1 GTSNPN and CDR2 SVGIG (reference sequence). CDR3 DNA: TGTGCCTGGAGTAGGGCAGGGGCGGCAGATACGCAGTATTTT. Translation gives CAWSRAGAADTQYF.

This chain connects TRBV3-1 (or the pseudogene TRBV3-2) to TRBJ2-7, with TRBD1 as a possible D gene (5 bases). From germline, CDR1 is LGHDT and CDR2 YNNKEL (reference sequence). The CDR3 has 15 amino acids. The ends were cut back, 0 bases at V and 0 bases at J, with 9 bases in the middle. CDR3 sequence: CASSQEQDRSYEQYF. The CDR3 bases are TGTGCCAGCAGCCAAGAACAGGACCGCTCCTACGAGCAGTACTTC.

This sequence joins TRBV6-5 and TRBJ2-5; 9 positions match TRBD2. After removal of 6 bases from V and 4 bases from J, the junction contained 6 bases not matched to a gene. CDR1 is MNHEY, CDR2 SVGAGI, per germline. The CDR3 extends over 14 amino acids. As DNA, the CDR3 is TGTGCCAGCAGCCCCGGGACTAGCAGAGAGACCCAGTACTTC. Translation: CASSPGTSRETQYF.

A single count supports this clone. J is TRBJ1-1 and V is TRBV29-1, with D unresolved. The V end lost 4 bases, the J end lost 0 bases, and 6 bases lay between the germline ends. This CDR3 has 12 residues. The germline V gene has CDR1 SQVTM and CDR2 ANQGSEA. CDR3 in DNA: TGCAGCGTTGGACAAGTGAACACTGAAGCTTTCTTT. It encodes CSVGQVNTEAFF.

V and J are TRBV28 and TRBJ2-2; D is possibly TRBD2 (7 bases). Trimming stripped 7 bases from V and 1 base from J, with 16 bases between. CDR3 length equals 16 residues. Per the germline V gene, CDR1 is MDHEN and CDR2 is SYDVKM. The CDR3 region is CASTFGGGRNTGELFF. The CDR3 bases are TGTGCCAGCACCTTTGGGGGGGGGCGGAACACCGGGGAGCTGTTTTTT.

The chain employs TRBV7-2 and TRBJ2-5, with D possibly matching TRBD2 (5 bases). V was pared by 5 bases and J by 7 bases, with 14 bases between. This CDR3 spans 13 amino acids. Germline loops: CDR1 SGHTA, CDR2 FQGNSA. CDR3 coding DNA: TGTGCCAGCAGCCTACGGGGATTTGGGACCCAGTACTTC. Its translation is CASSLRGFGTQYF.

This chain uses TRBV3-1 (or the pseudogene TRBV3-2) with TRBJ1-6, with TRBD1 as a possible D gene (6 bases). This CDR3 has 14 residues. Trimming shortened V by 1 base and J by 10 bases, and 11 bases separated the two germline ends. Germline CDR1 LGHDT, CDR2 YNNKEL (reference sequence). CDR3 sequence reads: CASSQVQGRSPLHF. The CDR3 nucleotides read TGTGCCAGCAGCCAAGTTCAGGGGCGCTCACCCCTCCACTTT.

V and J are TRBV19 and TRBJ2-1, with D uncertain. This CDR3 region has 12 residues. The V end was cut by 2 bases, the J end by 9 bases, with 8 bases between. CDR1 LNHDA and CDR2 SQIVND come from the germline V gene (reference sequence). CDR3 sequence reads: CASSISGGEQFF. The CDR3 region has the DNA TGTGCCAGTAGTATATCCGGCGGTGAGCAGTTCTTC.

The chain carries TRBV15 and TRBJ2-7; 7 bases match TRBD1. The ends lost 0 bases at V and 5 bases at J; junction bases unmatched: 4. CDR3 length: 14 residues. CDR1 is LNHNV and CDR2 is YYDKDF in the germline V gene (reference sequence). The CDR3 is CATSRETGRDEQYF. DNA for the CDR3: TGTGCCACCAGCAGAGAGACAGGGCGGGACGAGCAGTACTTC.

The chain recombines TRBV9 with TRBJ1-4, with 10 bases aligning to TRBD1. The germline gives CDR1 SGDLS, CDR2 YYNGEE. CDR3 length: 15 residues. Unmatched junction bases numbered 5, after V lost 4 bases and J lost 5 bases. This chain's CDR3 is CASSYRQGANEKLFF. In DNA form, the CDR3 reads TGTGCCAGCAGCTACCGACAGGGGGCAAATGAAAAACTGTTTTTT. The full variable domain, completed using reference TRBV9 and TRBJ1-4, is DSGVTQTPKHLITATGQRVTLRCSPRSGDLSVYWYQQSLDQGLQFLIQYYNGEERAKGNILERFSAQQFPDLHSELNLSSLELGDSALYFCASSYRQGANEKLFFGSGTQLSVL.

The chain recombines TRBV18 with TRBJ2-5; weak D call: TRBD2 (6 bases). The CDR3 loop spans 15 amino acids. The V end was cut by 3 bases, the J end by 7 bases, with 18 bases between. CDR1 and CDR2 from the germline V gene are KGHSH and LQKENI. CDR3 in DNA: TGTGCCAGCTCACCCCGGAGGGCGGGCTCAGGGACCCAGTACTTC. Protein: CASSPRRAGSGTQYF.

The rearrangement joins TRBV7-2 to TRBJ2-1, with D tentatively TRBD2 (6 bases). CDR1 and CDR2 from the germline V gene are SGHTA and FQGNSA. V lost 0 bases and J lost 2, with 8 bases in between. The CDR3 covers 15 residues. The CDR3 reads CASSLAGGTYNEQFF. The CDR3 DNA follows: TGTGCCAGCAGCTTAGCGGGAGGAACCTACAATGAGCAGTTCTTC.

The gene calls are TRBV3-1 (or the pseudogene TRBV3-2) and TRBJ1-6; D gene ambiguous. The CDR3 spans 15 residues. Germline CDR1 and CDR2: LGHDT and YNNKEL (reference sequence). V was cut by 1 base and J by 0 bases, with 4 bases left in between. The CDR3 sequence is CASSQGASYNSPLHF. The CDR3 nucleotides read TGTGCCAGCAGCCAAGGGGCCTCCTATAATTCACCCCTCCACTTT.

The chain uses TRBV19 and TRBJ2-1; a weak D match, TRBD2 (6 bases). Trimming took 3 bases from V and 10 from J, leaving 10 bases between them. The CDR3 runs to 12 residues. The germline CDR1 and CDR2 sequences are LNHDA and SQIVND (reference sequence). The DNA for the CDR3 is TGTGCCAGTAGTATGGGGCGGGAAGAGCAGTTCTTC. This sequence encodes CASSMGREEQFF.

For this clone: A much larger clone sits a single nucleotide away, making a read error possible. The genes are TRBV21-1 and TRBJ2-5; the D segment call TRBD1 is taken from the table without a DNA check. TRBV21-1 is classified as a pseudogene. The CDR3 contains 13 residues. The DNA of the CDR3 is TGTGCCAGCAGCAAATGGCCCCAAGAGACCCAGTACTTC. Its protein product is CASSKWPQETQYF.

The chain links TRBV7-2 to TRBJ2-7; D gene ambiguous. The ends were cut back, 2 bases at V and 0 bases at J, with 8 bases in the middle. The CDR3 has 14 residues. Germline V gene lookup returns CDR1 SGHTA and CDR2 FQGNSA. The CDR3 DNA follows: TGTGCCAGCAGCTTACTGAGGAGCTCCTACGAGCAGTACTTC. Protein sequence: CASSLLRSSYEQYF.

The rearrangement links TRBV18 to TRBJ2-1; the match to TRBD1 covers 7 bases. V shed 1 base, J shed 6 bases, and the junction held 12 bases outside the gene matches. The V gene's germline CDR1 is KGHSH and CDR2 LQKENI. This CDR3 is built from 17 residues. DNA for the CDR3: TGTGCCAGCTCACCACTCCTCAGGGGGAATTCGGGCAATGAGCAGTTCTTC. Its translation: CASSPLLRGNSGNEQFF.

This clone was detected only a few times. This sequence joins TRBV27 and TRBJ2-5, with 9 bases that match TRBD1. Germline-derived CDR1 and CDR2 are MNHEY and SMNVEV (reference sequence). The V and J ends lost 8 bases and 2 bases, in that order; junction bases with no gene match: 9. This CDR3 is built from 15 residues. The DNA of the CDR3 is TGTGCCAGCTTCGCCGGGACAGGGCCTCAAGAGACCCAGTACTTC. Its translation: CASFAGTGPQETQYF.

As regards this clone: Other DNA sequences from this sample encode an identical CDR3 as well. CDR3 loop: CASSFSGGTYEQYF. DNA of the CDR3: TGTGCCAGCAGTTTTAGCGGGGGGACTTACGAGCAGTACTTC. The chain combines TRBV27 with TRBJ2-7; 10 bases line up with TRBD2. This CDR3 has 14 residues. Germline V gene sequence: CDR1 MNHEY, CDR2 SMNVEV (reference sequence). Trimming at V came to 3 bases and at J to 4 bases, leaving 3 bases not matched to a gene.

The chain couples TRBV19 to TRBJ2-2, with D unresolved. The V end was cut by 4 bases, the J end by 3 bases, with 12 bases between. CDR1 and CDR2 from the germline V gene are LNHDA and SQIVND (reference sequence). The CDR3 contains 15 residues. In nucleotides, the CDR3 is TGTGCCAGTAGTACCAAGGCGGCAGACACCGGGGAGCTGTTTTTT. Its translation: CASSTKAADTGELFF.

This clone was picked up a small number of times. The chain uses TRBV28 and TRBJ1-2; D unresolved. CDR3 length: 13 amino acids. Trimming took 1 base from V and 1 from J, leaving 4 bases between them. Germline CDR1 reads MDHEN; CDR2 reads SYDVKM. CDR3 sequence: CASSLSDNYGYTF. DNA of the CDR3: TGTGCCAGCAGTTTATCAGATAACTATGGCTACACCTTC.

This chain joins TRBV7-2 and TRBJ1-3; unclear D gene. Germline loops: CDR1 SGHTA, CDR2 FQGNSA. Trimming took 0 bases from V and 0 from J, leaving 9 bases between them. The CDR3 is made up of 16 amino acids. As DNA, the CDR3 is TGTGCCAGCAGCTTAGCCATCGGGAGCTCTGGAAACACCATATATTTT. It codes for CASSLAIGSSGNTIYF.

On this clone: The junction shows a germline mismatch at one end, possibly a read error. The V call is TRBV20-1, the J call TRBJ1-2, with TRBD1 matching 7 bases. The germline CDR1 and CDR2 sequences are DFQATT and SNEGSKA (reference sequence). The CDR3 totals 9 residues. DNA for the CDR3: TGCAGTGCTGGAGGGGGCGCTCCCTTC. Translating gives CSAGGGAPF.